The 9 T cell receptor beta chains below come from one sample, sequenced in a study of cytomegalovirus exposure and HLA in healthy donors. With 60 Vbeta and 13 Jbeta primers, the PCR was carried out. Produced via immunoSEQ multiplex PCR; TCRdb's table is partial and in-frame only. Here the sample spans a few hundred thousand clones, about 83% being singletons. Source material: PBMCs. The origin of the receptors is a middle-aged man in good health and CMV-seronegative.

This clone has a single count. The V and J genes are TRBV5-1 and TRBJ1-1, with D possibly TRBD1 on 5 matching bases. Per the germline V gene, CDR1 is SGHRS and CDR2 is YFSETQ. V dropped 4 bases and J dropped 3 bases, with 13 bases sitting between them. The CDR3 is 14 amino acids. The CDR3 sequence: CASSERGAYTEAFF. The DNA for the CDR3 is TGCGCCAGCAGCGAAAGGGGCGCTTACACTGAAGCTTTCTTT.

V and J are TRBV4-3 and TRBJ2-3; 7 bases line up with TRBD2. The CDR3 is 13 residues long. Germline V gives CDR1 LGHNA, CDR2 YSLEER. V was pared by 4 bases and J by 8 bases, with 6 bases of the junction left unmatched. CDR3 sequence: CASSPGTTGTQYF. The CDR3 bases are TGCGCCAGCAGCCCCGGGACTACCGGTACGCAGTATTTT.

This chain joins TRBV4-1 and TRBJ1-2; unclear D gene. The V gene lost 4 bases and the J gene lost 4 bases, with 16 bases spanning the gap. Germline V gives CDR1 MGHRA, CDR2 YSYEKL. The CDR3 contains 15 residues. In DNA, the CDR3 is TGCGCCAGCAGCCGCCTCCCAATGGAGGCCTATGGCTACACCTTC. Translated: CASSRLPMEAYGYTF.

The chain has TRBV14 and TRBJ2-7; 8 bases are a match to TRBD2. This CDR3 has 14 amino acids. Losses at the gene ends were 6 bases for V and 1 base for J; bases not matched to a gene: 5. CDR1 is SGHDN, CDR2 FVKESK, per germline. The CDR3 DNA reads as TGTGCCAGCAGACAGGGCGGGGGGTCCTACGAGCAGTACTTC. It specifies CASRQGGGSYEQYF.

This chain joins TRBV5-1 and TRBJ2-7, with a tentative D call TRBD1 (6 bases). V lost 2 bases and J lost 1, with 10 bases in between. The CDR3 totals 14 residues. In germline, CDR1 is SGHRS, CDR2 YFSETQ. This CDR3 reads CASSLTGISYEQYF. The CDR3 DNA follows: TGCGCCAGCAGCTTAACAGGGATATCCTACGAGCAGTACTTC.

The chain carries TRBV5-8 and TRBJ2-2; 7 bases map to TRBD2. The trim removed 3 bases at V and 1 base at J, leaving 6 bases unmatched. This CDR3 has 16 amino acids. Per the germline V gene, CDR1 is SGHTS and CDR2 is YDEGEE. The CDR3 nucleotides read TGTGCCAGCAGCTGGGCCCTAGCGGAGAACACCGGGGAGCTGTTTTTT. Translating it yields CASSWALAENTGELFF.

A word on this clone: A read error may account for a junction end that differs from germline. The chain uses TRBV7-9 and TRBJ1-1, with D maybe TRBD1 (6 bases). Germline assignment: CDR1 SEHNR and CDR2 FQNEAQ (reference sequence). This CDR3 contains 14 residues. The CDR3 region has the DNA TGTTCCAGCAGCTTGAGTATCTCAGGGGACATCGTTTCTTTT. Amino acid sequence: CSSSLSISGDIVSF.

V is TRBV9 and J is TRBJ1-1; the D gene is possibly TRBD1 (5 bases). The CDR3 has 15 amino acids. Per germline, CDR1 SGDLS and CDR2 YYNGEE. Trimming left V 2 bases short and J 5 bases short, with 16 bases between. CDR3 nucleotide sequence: TGTGCCAGCAGCGTGGGGACTCGGGCGGGTACTGAAGCTTTCTTT. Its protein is CASSVGTRAGTEAFF.

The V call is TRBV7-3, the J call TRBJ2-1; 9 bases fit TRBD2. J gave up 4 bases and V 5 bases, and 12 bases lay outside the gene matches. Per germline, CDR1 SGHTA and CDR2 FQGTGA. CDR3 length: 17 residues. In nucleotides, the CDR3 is TGTGCCAGCAGCCACCTGGTGGGCGGGGGGGGATACAATGAGCAGTTCTTC. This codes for CASSHLVGGGGYNEQFF.